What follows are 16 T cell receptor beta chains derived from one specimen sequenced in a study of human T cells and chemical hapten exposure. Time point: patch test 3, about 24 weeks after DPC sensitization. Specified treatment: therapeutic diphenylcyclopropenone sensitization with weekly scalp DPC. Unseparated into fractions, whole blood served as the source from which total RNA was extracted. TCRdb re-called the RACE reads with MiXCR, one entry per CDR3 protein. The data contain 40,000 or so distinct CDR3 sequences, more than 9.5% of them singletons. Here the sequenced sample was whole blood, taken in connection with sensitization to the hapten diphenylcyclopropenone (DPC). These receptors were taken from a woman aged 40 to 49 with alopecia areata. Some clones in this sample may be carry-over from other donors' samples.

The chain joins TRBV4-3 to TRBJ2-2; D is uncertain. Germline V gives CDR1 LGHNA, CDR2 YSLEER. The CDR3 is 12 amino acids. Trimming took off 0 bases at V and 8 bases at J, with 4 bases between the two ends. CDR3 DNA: TGCGCCAGCAGCCAAGAGTTTGGGGAGCTGTTTTTT. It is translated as CASSQEFGELFF.

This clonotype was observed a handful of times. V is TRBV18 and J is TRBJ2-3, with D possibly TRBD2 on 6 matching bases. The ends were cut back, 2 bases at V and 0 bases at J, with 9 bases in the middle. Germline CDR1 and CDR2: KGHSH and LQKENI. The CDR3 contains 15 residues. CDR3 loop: CASSPSGGSTDTQYF. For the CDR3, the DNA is TGTGCCAGCTCACCATCCGGGGGTAGCACAGATACGCAGTATTTT. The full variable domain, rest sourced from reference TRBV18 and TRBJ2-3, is NAGVMQNPRHLVRRRGQEARLRCSPMKGHSHVYWYRQLPEEGLKFMVYLQKENIIDESGMPKERFSAEFPKEGPSILRIQQVVRGDSAAYFCASSPSGGSTDTQYFGPGTRLTVL.

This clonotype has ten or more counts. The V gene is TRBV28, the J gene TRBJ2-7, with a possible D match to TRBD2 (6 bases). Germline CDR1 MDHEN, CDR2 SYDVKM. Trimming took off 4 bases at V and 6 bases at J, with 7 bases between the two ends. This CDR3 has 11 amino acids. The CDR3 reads CASSSGGEQYF. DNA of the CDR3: TGTGCCAGCAGTTCCGGGGGCGAGCAGTACTTC.

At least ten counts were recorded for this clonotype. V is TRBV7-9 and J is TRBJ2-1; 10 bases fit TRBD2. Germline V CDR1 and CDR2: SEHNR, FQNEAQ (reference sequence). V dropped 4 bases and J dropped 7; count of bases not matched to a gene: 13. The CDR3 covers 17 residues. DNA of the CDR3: TGTGCCAGCAGCTCCCGGAGCCTAGCGGGGGCCAGGAATGAGCAGTTCTTC. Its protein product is CASSSRSLAGARNEQFF.

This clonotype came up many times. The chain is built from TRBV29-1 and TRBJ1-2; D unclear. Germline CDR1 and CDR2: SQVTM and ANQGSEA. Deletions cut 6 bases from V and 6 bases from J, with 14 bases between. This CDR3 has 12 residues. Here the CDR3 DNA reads TGCAGCGTGGATGACCTGAGGAATGGCTACACCTTC. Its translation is CSVDDLRNGYTF.

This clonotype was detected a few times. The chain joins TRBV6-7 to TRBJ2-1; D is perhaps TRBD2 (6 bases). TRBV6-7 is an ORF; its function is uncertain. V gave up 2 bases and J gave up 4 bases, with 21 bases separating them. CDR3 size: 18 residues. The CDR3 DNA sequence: TGTGCCAGCAGTTACGTAGAGATTCCGGGACTCCCATACAATGAGCAGTTCTTC. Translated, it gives CASSYVEIPGLPYNEQFF.

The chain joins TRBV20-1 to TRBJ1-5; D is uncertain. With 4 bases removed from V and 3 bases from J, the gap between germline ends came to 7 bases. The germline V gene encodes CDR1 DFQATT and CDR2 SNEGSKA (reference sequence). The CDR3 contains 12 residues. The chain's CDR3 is CSAIPDNQPQHF. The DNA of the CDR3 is TGCAGTGCTATTCCAGACAATCAGCCCCAGCATTTT.

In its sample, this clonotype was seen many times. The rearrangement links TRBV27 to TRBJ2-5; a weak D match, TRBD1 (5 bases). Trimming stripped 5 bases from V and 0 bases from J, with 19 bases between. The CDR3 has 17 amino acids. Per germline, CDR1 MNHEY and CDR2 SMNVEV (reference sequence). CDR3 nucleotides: TGTGCCAGCAGTCCCGTTTCACCGACAGAGTACCAAGAGACCCAGTACTTC. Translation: CASSPVSPTEYQETQYF.

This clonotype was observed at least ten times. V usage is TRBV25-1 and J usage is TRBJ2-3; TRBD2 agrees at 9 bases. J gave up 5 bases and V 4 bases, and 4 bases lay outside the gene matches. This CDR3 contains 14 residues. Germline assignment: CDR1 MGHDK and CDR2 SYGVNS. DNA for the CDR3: TGTGCCAGCAGTGTAGCGGGAGTGGGAGATACGCAGTATTTT. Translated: CASSVAGVGDTQYF.

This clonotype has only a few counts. The CDR3 protein is CASSFQVGNQPQHF. The CDR3 DNA is TGTGCCAGCAGTTTTCAGGTGGGCAATCAGCCCCAGCATTTT. The chain joins TRBV12-3 or TRBV12-4 to TRBJ1-5, with unresolved D. V shed 3 bases and J shed 2 bases, with 8 bases lying between them. The length of the CDR3 is 14 residues.

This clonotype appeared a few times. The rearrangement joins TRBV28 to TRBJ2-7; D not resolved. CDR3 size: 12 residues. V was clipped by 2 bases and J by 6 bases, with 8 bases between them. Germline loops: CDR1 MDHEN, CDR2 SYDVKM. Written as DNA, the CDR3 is TGTGCCAGCAGTTTACGACGGATCGAGCAGTACTTC. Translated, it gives CASSLRRIEQYF. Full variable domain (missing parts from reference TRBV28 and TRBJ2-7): DVKVTQSSRYLVKRTGEKVFLECVQDMDHENMFWYRQDPGLGLRLIYFSYDVKMKEKGDIPEGYSVSREKKERFSLILESASTNQTSMYLCASSLRRIEQYFGPGTRLTVT.

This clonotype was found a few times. CDR3 coding DNA: TGTGCCAGCAGCCGGACCTCTTTTGCCCTACTGAACACTGAAGCTTTCTTT. It specifies CASSRTSFALLNTEAFF. This chain joins TRBV5-8 and TRBJ1-1; D is unresolved. Germline loops: CDR1 SGHTS, CDR2 YDEGEE. The CDR3 totals 17 residues. V was pared by 4 bases and J by 0 bases, with 19 bases between.

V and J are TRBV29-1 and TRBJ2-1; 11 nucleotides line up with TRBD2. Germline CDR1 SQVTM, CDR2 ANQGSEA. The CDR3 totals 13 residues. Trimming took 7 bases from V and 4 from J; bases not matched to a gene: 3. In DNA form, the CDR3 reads TGCAGCGCCGGGACTAGCGGATACAATGAGCAGTTCTTC. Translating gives CSAGTSGYNEQFF.

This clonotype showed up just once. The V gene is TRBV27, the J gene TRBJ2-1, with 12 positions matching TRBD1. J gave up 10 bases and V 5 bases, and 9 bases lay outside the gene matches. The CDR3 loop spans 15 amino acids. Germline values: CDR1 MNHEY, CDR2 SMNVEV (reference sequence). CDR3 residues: CASSPRDRGRGEQFF. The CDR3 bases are TGTGCCAGCAGTCCGCGGGACAGGGGGCGGGGGGAGCAGTTCTTC.

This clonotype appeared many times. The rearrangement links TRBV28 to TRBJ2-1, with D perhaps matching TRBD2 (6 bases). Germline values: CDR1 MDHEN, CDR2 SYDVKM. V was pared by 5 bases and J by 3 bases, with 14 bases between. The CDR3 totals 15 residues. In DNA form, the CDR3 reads TGTGCCAGCAGTCCCTCGGGACTCGACTACAATGAGCAGTTCTTC. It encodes CASSPSGLDYNEQFF. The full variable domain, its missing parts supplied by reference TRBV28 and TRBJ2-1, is DVKVTQSSRYLVKRTGEKVFLECVQDMDHENMFWYRQDPGLGLRLIYFSYDVKMKEKGDIPEGYSVSREKKERFSLILESASTNQTSMYLCASSPSGLDYNEQFFGPGTRLTVL.

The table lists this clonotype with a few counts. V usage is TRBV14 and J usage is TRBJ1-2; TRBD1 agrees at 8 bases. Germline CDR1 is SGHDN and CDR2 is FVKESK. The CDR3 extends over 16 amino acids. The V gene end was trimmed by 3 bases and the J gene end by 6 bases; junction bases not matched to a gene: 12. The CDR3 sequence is CASSHDYMDREHGYTF. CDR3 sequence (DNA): TGTGCCAGCAGCCACGACTATATGGACAGGGAGCATGGCTACACCTTC.